This TCR beta chain is from a study of T cell changes during pregnancy in multiple sclerosis. Measured with immunoSEQ multiplex PCR; TCRdb has only the in-frame clones, and not every one. Among about 79,000 clones, 85% to 95% were seen once, and the ten largest hold around 0.75%. CDR1 and CDR2 from the germline V gene are SGDLS and YYNGEE. CDR3 length equals 16 residues. J lost 6 bases, V lost 3 bases, and 8 bases had no gene match. V and J are TRBV9 and TRBJ2-2; 10 bases are shared with TRBD1. The source of this sequence is a female donor in good health, enrolled as a control in a pregnancy study. The material was peripheral blood, obtained in the second trimester of pregnancy. The DNA of the CDR3 is TGTGCCAGCAGCGCCGGTGGACAGGGGGTATCCGGGGAGCTGTTTTTT. It encodes CASSAGGQGVSGELFF. The full variable domain, rest sourced from reference TRBV9 and TRBJ2-2, is DSGVTQTPKHLITATGQRVTLRCSPRSGDLSVYWYQQSLDQGLQFLIQYYNGEERAKGNILERFSAQQFPDLHSELNLSSLELGDSALYFCASSAGGQGVSGELFFGEGSRLTVL.